Below are 25 T cell receptor beta chains sequenced from a single sample in a study of lymphopenia after photon versus proton radiotherapy. Using immunoSEQ multiplex PCR, the repertoire was profiled, and TCRdb retains in-frame clones only, with some absent. The sample consists of more than 11,000 clones, approximately 80% of them appearing once. Sample: peripheral blood, taken from a patient treated with photon-based radiotherapy. The receptors shown here come from a man aged 50 to 59 with gastric cancer.

In this sample, this clone turned up a few times. The chain employs TRBV5-4 and TRBJ1-1; D remains ambiguous. Trimming left V 0 bases short and J 0 bases short, with 9 bases between. The CDR3 has 15 residues. Germline assignment: CDR1 SGHNT and CDR2 YYREEE (reference sequence). CDR3 in amino acids: CASSLVPAMNTEAFF. The DNA of the CDR3 is TGTGCCAGCAGCTTGGTGCCGGCTATGAACACTGAAGCTTTCTTT.

This chain joins TRBV11-1 and TRBJ2-3, with D perhaps being TRBD1 or TRBD2 (6 bases each). Per the germline V gene, CDR1 is SGHAT and CDR2 is FQDESV (reference sequence). V lost 0 bases and J 6 bases, leaving 16 bases between the germline ends. There are 16 residues in the CDR3. In DNA, the CDR3 is TGTGCCAGCAGCTTAGCGGGGGGCGGGGCCCGGGATACGCAGTATTTT. It codes for CASSLAGGGARDTQYF.

The chain employs TRBV21-1 and TRBJ1-1. TRBV21-1 is a pseudogene. The CDR3 extends over 16 amino acids. The CDR3 reads CASRERLATHRTEAFF. Written as DNA, the CDR3 is TGTGCCAGCAGAGAAAGATTAGCTACACATCGCACTGAAGCTTTCTTT.

The chain uses TRBV27 and TRBJ2-7; tentatively, D is TRBD1 (5 bases). Trimming stripped 7 bases from V and 6 bases from J, with 25 bases between. From germline, CDR1 is MNHEY and CDR2 SMNVEV (reference sequence). This CDR3 has 16 amino acids. CDR3 DNA: TGTGCCAGCACCCCTTTAGGGGTCCCTCATCTCGGCGAGCAGTACGTC. It translates to CASTPLGVPHLGEQYV.

This clone has more than one count but fewer than ten. The CDR3 region has the DNA TGTGCCAGCAGAAGACAGTTCGGGGAGCTGTTTTTT. Translating gives CASRRQFGELFF. This chain joins TRBV7-9 and TRBJ2-2, with D possibly TRBD1 on 5 matching bases. Deletions cut 6 bases from V and 7 bases from J, with 9 bases between. CDR1 and CDR2 from the germline V gene are SEHNR and FQNEAQ (reference sequence). This CDR3 region has 12 residues.

This clone was detected a few times. The chain carries TRBV7-6 and TRBJ1-5; D gene ambiguous. Trimming pared 0 bases from V and 2 bases from J, leaving 8 bases between. The CDR3 runs to 15 residues. CDR1 SGHVS and CDR2 FNYEAQ come from the germline V gene. The CDR3 region has the DNA TGTGCCAGCAGCTTAGCTACTGGGGGCAATCAGCCCCAGCATTTT. Translation: CASSLATGGNQPQHF. The full variable domain, in which reference TRBV7-6 and TRBJ1-5 provide the parts outside the CDR3, is GAGVSQSPRYKVTKRGQDVALRCDPISGHVSLYWYRQALGQGPEFLTYFNYEAQQDKSGLPNDRFSAERPEGSISTLTIQRTEQRDSAMYRCASSLATGGNQPQHFGDGTRLSIL.

V and J are TRBV7-2 and TRBJ1-2, with no clear D. CDR1 is SGHTA and CDR2 is FQGNSA in the germline V gene. Trimming shortened V by 5 bases and J by 0 bases, and 10 bases separated the two germline ends. This CDR3 has 14 residues. CDR3 DNA sequence: TGTGCCAGCAGCGAAACCGGGACTAACTATGGCTACACCTTC. Translation: CASSETGTNYGYTF. The complete variable domain, with remaining parts taken from reference TRBV7-2 and TRBJ1-2, reads GAGVSQSPSNKVTEKGKDVELRCDPISGHTALYWYRQSLGQGLEFLIYFQGNSAPDKSGLPSDRFSAERTGGSVSTLTIQRTQQEDSAVYLCASSETGTNYGYTFGSGTRLTVV.

The chain is built from TRBV9 and TRBJ2-3; the match to TRBD2 covers 10 bases. Germline CDR1 SGDLS, CDR2 YYNGEE. The CDR3 contains 16 residues. Trimming at V came to 3 bases and at J to 4 bases, leaving 8 bases not matched to a gene. The CDR3 is CASSAQAGGPPDTQYF. The CDR3 bases are TGTGCCAGCAGCGCCCAAGCGGGGGGGCCTCCAGATACGCAGTATTTT.

V gene TRBV19 combines with J gene TRBJ1-1, with TRBD1 identical over 8 bases. The V gene end was trimmed by 3 bases and the J gene end by 4 bases; junction bases not matched to a gene: 4. This CDR3 has 14 amino acids. Germline CDR1 is LNHDA and CDR2 is SQIVND (reference sequence). The CDR3 sequence: CASSMTGVGTEAFF. CDR3 nucleotides: TGTGCCAGTAGTATGACAGGGGTTGGCACTGAAGCTTTCTTT. The entire variable domain, with the rest obtained from reference TRBV19 and TRBJ1-1, is as follows: DGGITQSPKYLFRKEGQNVTLSCEQNLNHDAMYWYRQDPGQGLRLIYYSQIVNDFQKGDIAEGYSVSREKKESFPLTVTSAQKNPTAFYLCASSMTGVGTEAFFGQGTRLTVV.

The V and J genes are TRBV5-6 and TRBJ2-1; 9 nucleotides line up with TRBD1. The CDR3 is 15 residues long. The J segment lost 9 bases and the V segment lost 1 base, leaving 8 bases of the junction unmatched. Germline loops: CDR1 SGHDT, CDR2 YYEEEE. The CDR3 here is CASSLLGTGSSEQFF. In DNA form, the CDR3 reads TGTGCCAGCAGCTTGCTTGGGACAGGGAGTAGTGAGCAGTTCTTC.

This rearrangement joins TRBV6-4 to TRBJ2-3; no definite D call. CDR1 and CDR2 from the germline V gene are MRHNA and SNTAGT. Trimming took 6 bases from V and 1 from J, leaving 8 bases between them. This CDR3 is 13 amino acids long. CDR3 nucleotide sequence: TGTGCCAGCAGCCTAAGGGGCACAGATACGCAGTATTTT. It specifies CASSLRGTDTQYF.

The rearrangement links TRBV12-5 to TRBJ2-5, with TRBD2 as a possible D gene (5 bases). Germline lookup yields CDR1 LGHNT and CDR2 FRNRAP. The germline V and J ends were trimmed by 3 bases and 0 bases, with 11 bases remaining between them. The length of the CDR3 is 15 residues. The CDR3 loop reads CASGFRTLYQETQYF. CDR3 sequence (DNA): TGTGCTAGTGGTTTTCGGACTCTGTACCAAGAGACCCAGTACTTC.

The chain uses TRBV9 and TRBJ2-2, with 8 positions matching TRBD2. Germline CDR1 is SGDLS and CDR2 is YYNGEE. The CDR3 extends over 16 amino acids. V shed 4 bases, J shed 4 bases, and the junction held 9 bases outside the gene matches. CDR3: CASSPSGGAVTGELFF. The CDR3 DNA follows: TGTGCCAGCAGCCCTTCGGGGGGGGCCGTCACCGGGGAGCTGTTTTTT.

The chain recombines TRBV15 with TRBJ1-1; D may be TRBD1 (6 bases). Trimming took 3 bases from V and 7 from J, leaving 15 bases between them. The germline gives CDR1 LNHNV, CDR2 YYDKDF (reference sequence). There are 14 residues in the CDR3. The CDR3 spells CATSRYTGLGEAFF. For the CDR3, the DNA is TGTGCCACCAGCAGGTATACAGGGTTGGGTGAAGCTTTCTTT.

This chain uses TRBV7-8 with TRBJ1-5, with D tentatively TRBD1 (6 bases). The germline gives CDR1 SGHVS, CDR2 FQNEAQ. This CDR3 spans 15 amino acids. V lost 1 base and J lost 4, with 11 bases in between. The CDR3 loop is CASSLEGTLNQPQHF. In DNA form, the CDR3 reads TGTGCCAGCAGCTTAGAAGGGACACTAAATCAGCCCCAGCATTTT.

The V call is TRBV5-5, the J call TRBJ2-1; D is undetermined. The CDR3 totals 16 residues. Trimming cost V 0 bases and J 8 bases, with 18 bases left between them. Germline V gene sequence: CDR1 SGHKS, CDR2 YYEKEE (reference sequence). CDR3 in amino acids: CASSLASFLGNDEQFF. DNA of the CDR3: TGTGCCAGCAGCTTGGCCTCTTTTTTGGGTAACGATGAGCAGTTCTTC.

The chain employs TRBV27 and TRBJ2-6; D might be TRBD1 (5 bases). Per germline, CDR1 MNHEY and CDR2 SMNVEV (reference sequence). V was trimmed by 4 bases and J by 2 bases, leaving 9 bases between them. This CDR3 spans 15 amino acids. The CDR3 DNA follows: TGTGCCAGCAGTTCCCCAGGGACTGGGGCCAACGTCCTGACTTTC. Its translation is CASSSPGTGANVLTF.

The chain joins TRBV19 to TRBJ2-7; 9 nucleotides match TRBD1. The CDR3 loop spans 15 amino acids. After removal of 3 bases from V and 2 bases from J, the junction contained 5 bases not matched to a gene. CDR1 LNHDA and CDR2 SQIVND come from the germline V gene (reference sequence). The CDR3: CASSISGQGTYEQYF. The CDR3 nucleotides read TGTGCCAGTAGTATTTCGGGACAGGGTACCTACGAGCAGTACTTC. The complete variable domain, with remaining parts taken from reference TRBV19 and TRBJ2-7, reads DGGITQSPKYLFRKEGQNVTLSCEQNLNHDAMYWYRQDPGQGLRLIYYSQIVNDFQKGDIAEGYSVSREKKESFPLTVTSAQKNPTAFYLCASSISGQGTYEQYFGPGTRLTVT.

This chain connects TRBV5-6 to TRBJ2-5, with D hard to call. CDR1 is SGHDT and CDR2 is YYEEEE in the germline V gene. Trimming pared 1 base from V and 9 bases from J, leaving 22 bases between. CDR3 length: 16 residues. Here the CDR3 DNA reads TGTGCCAGCAGCTTGATGTTATCCGGCGACTTTTGGGCCCAGTACTTC. Its translation: CASSLMLSGDFWAQYF. Full variable domain (missing parts from reference TRBV5-6 and TRBJ2-5): DAGVTQSPTHLIKTRGQQVTLRCSPKSGHDTVSWYQQALGQGPQFIFQYYEEEERQRGNFPDRFSGHQFPNYSSELNVNALLLGDSALYLCASSLMLSGDFWAQYFGPGTRLLVL.

The chain couples TRBV5-8 to TRBJ1-2; no definite D call. Germline V CDR1 and CDR2: SGHTS, YDEGEE. The ends were cut back, 4 bases at V and 4 bases at J, with 17 bases in the middle. The CDR3 length is 15 residues. CDR3 bases: TGTGCCAGCAGCGGACGGGCTGGCGGTGGCTATGGCTACACCTTC. It yields the protein CASSGRAGGGYGYTF.

This clone was found a few times. The rearrangement links TRBV27 to TRBJ1-3; D remains unclear. The CDR3 has 15 amino acids. Germline-derived CDR1 and CDR2 are MNHEY and SMNVEV (reference sequence). Trimming took off 5 bases at V and 3 bases at J, with 14 bases between the two ends. CDR3 amino acids: CASSRTAGFGNTIYF. In DNA, the CDR3 is TGTGCCAGCAGTAGAACCGCGGGTTTTGGAAACACCATATATTTT.

This sequence joins TRBV25-1 and TRBJ1-5; 8 bases align to TRBD1. The germline gives CDR1 MGHDK, CDR2 SYGVNS. CDR3 length: 16 residues. With 0 bases clipped from V and 7 bases from J, the junction kept 8 bases outside the gene matches. CDR3 sequence reads: CASSEYLDRGRQPQHF. The CDR3, as DNA: TGTGCCAGCAGTGAATATCTCGACAGGGGTAGACAGCCCCAGCATTTT.

The CDR3 nucleotides read TGTGCCAGCAGCCAGGGGCACTCTGGAAACACCATATATTTT. Translating gives CASSQGHSGNTIYF. The gene calls are TRBV7-2 and TRBJ1-3; perhaps TRBD1 as D (6 bases). The CDR3 runs to 14 residues. Trimming shortened V by 5 bases and J by 0 bases, and 8 bases separated the two germline ends. Germline CDR1 is SGHTA and CDR2 is FQGNSA.

The chain has TRBV12-5 and TRBJ1-1, with D unresolved. CDR3 length equals 14 residues. The V end lost 2 bases, the J end lost 7 bases, and 14 bases lay between the germline ends. Per the germline V gene, CDR1 is LGHNT and CDR2 is FRNRAP. The CDR3 protein is CASGLSGFGFEAFF. The CDR3 nucleotides read TGTGCTAGTGGTTTGTCCGGGTTCGGGTTTGAAGCTTTCTTT. The complete variable domain, with remaining parts taken from reference TRBV12-5 and TRBJ1-1, reads DARVTQTPRHKVTEMGQEVTMRCQPILGHNTVFWYRQTMMQGLELLAYFRNRAPLDDSGMPKDRFSAEMPDATLATLKIQPSEPRDSAVYFCASGLSGFGFEAFFGQGTRLTVV.

This chain uses TRBV9 with TRBJ2-7, with D perhaps matching TRBD1 or TRBD2 (5 bases each). The CDR3 length is 15 residues. The V and J ends lost 4 bases and 2 bases respectively, with 16 bases between them. Germline V gives CDR1 SGDLS, CDR2 YYNGEE. The CDR3 region is CASSYYRDPAYEQYF. The CDR3 DNA sequence: TGTGCCAGCAGCTATTACCGGGACCCTGCCTACGAGCAGTACTTC.